The sequence of this T cell receptor beta chain was determined in a study of vaccination and CD4 T cells after COVID-19. Study overall: Investigators drew the post-COVID samples a median about 98 days after diagnosis, with a range of 35 to 161.

Trimming removed 8 bases from V and 7 bases from J; junction bases left unmatched: 12. This CDR3 has 14 residues. CDR1 SEHNR and CDR2 FQNEAQ come from the germline V gene (reference sequence). This clonotype was counted a few times. Its antigen is still unknown. Once obtained from cultured CD4+ T cells, the DNA was sequenced using the Oncomine TCR Beta short-read assay. TCRdb ran MiXCR on the PCR reads and lists one entry per CDR3 protein. Of 7,500 to 9,000 distinct CDR3 sequences listed, about 21% are singletons. As for treatment: approximately 11-day PBMC culture with coronavirus spike peptide pools or control peptides (ViraFEST assay). Overall study results and limits: Spike mono-reactivity was shown by 304 of 307 vaccine-specific clones in convalescent patients.

The sequencing used CD4+ T cells from blood, cultured in vitro, collected after SARS-CoV-2 vaccination. This chain uses TRBV7-9 with TRBJ1-2; 8 bases match TRBD1. The source is a human donor who had recovered from COVID-19. The CDR3 sequence is CASAQPQGARGYTF. The CDR3 DNA follows: TGTGCCAGCGCTCAGCCCCAGGGGGCGCGTGGCTACACCTTC.